Shown below are 29 T cell receptor beta chains from a single sample sequenced in a study of T-cell reconstitution after alpha-beta-depleted transplantation in children. Library preparation (for TCRbeta) was performed with unique molecular identifiers. Each CDR3 protein gets one entry after TCRdb re-called the PCR reads with MiXCR. The data contain about 470,000 distinct CDR3 sequences, roughly 43% of them singletons. Material: PBMCs, obtained before TCRalphabeta/CD19-depleted stem cell transplant. The receptors come from a girl under 10 years old with aplastic anemia, due to receive a stem cell transplant.

The chain employs TRBV5-4 and TRBJ1-1, with 7 bases matching TRBD1. There are 12 residues in the CDR3. Germline V gives CDR1 SGHNT, CDR2 YYREEE (reference sequence). The V segment lost 5 bases and the J segment 4 bases; nucleotides outside the gene matches: 2. CDR3 DNA: TGTGCCAGCAGATCAGGGGGCACTGAAGCTTTCTTT. Protein product: CASRSGGTEAFF.

The chain couples TRBV20-1 to TRBJ2-1; TRBD2 is a possible D gene (6 bases). In germline, CDR1 is DFQATT, CDR2 SNEGSKA (reference sequence). V was cut by 6 bases and J by 5 bases, with 20 bases left in between. The CDR3 extends over 15 amino acids. In DNA, the CDR3 is TGCAGTGCCGCCTCCCGCAGCGGGCTCAACAATGAGCAGTTCTTC. Its protein product is CSAASRSGLNNEQFF.

The V and J genes are TRBV20-1 and TRBJ1-5, with 7 bases that match TRBD1. V trimming: 5 bases; J trimming: 1 base; junction bases outside the gene matches: 2. The germline V gene encodes CDR1 DFQATT and CDR2 SNEGSKA (reference sequence). CDR3 size: 13 residues. The chain's CDR3 is CSAEGASNQPQHF. CDR3 nucleotides: TGCAGTGCTGAGGGGGCGAGCAATCAGCCCCAGCATTTT.

The chain uses TRBV27 and TRBJ2-1; 11 bases fit TRBD1. The CDR3 contains 17 residues. V lost 6 bases and J lost 3; bases outside the gene matches: 10. Germline assignment: CDR1 MNHEY and CDR2 SMNVEV (reference sequence). In nucleotides, the CDR3 is TGTGCCAGCAGCACCGGGACAGGGGGGCCAGGCTACAATGAGCAGTTCTTC. Translation gives CASSTGTGGPGYNEQFF.

This clonotype was detected a few times. The chain is built from TRBV28 and TRBJ2-7; no reliable D call. V was pared by 2 bases and J by 5 bases, with 4 bases between. Germline V gene sequence: CDR1 MDHEN, CDR2 SYDVKM. This CDR3 is 11 amino acids long. CDR3 DNA: TGTGCCAGCAGTTTAGCCCACGAGCAGTACTTC. Translated, it gives CASSLAHEQYF.

The chain is built from TRBV29-1 and TRBJ2-1; no firm D call. The germline CDR1 and CDR2 sequences are SQVTM and ANQGSEA. Trimming left V 4 bases short and J 8 bases short, with 12 bases between. There are 12 residues in the CDR3. CDR3 sequence reads: CSVVGTPHEQFF. The CDR3 nucleotides read TGCAGCGTTGTAGGCACGCCGCATGAGCAGTTCTTC.

This clonotype has only a few counts. The chain uses TRBV6-2 or TRBV6-3 and TRBJ2-7; D is unresolved. Germline lookup yields CDR1 MNHEY and CDR2 SVGEGT. The V gene lost 0 bases and the J gene lost 3 bases, with 12 bases spanning the gap. The CDR3 is 15 amino acids. CDR3 loop: CASSYSGLRNYEQYF. The CDR3 DNA reads as TGTGCCAGCAGTTACTCGGGCCTCCGGAACTACGAGCAGTACTTC.

This clonotype has at least ten counts. The chain recombines TRBV6-5 with TRBJ2-7; 7 nucleotides line up with TRBD1. V dropped 5 bases and J dropped 0; count of bases not matched to a gene: 7. CDR3 length equals 15 residues. CDR1 and CDR2 from the germline V gene are MNHEY and SVGAGI. The CDR3 coding sequence is TGTGCCAGCAGTCCTCGACAGGGTAACTCCTACGAGCAGTACTTC. As protein: CASSPRQGNSYEQYF.

This clonotype has just a few counts. V and J are TRBV28 and TRBJ2-2, with 7 nucleotides matching TRBD2. The junction had 8 bases not matched to a gene; V was cut back by 2 bases and J by 5 bases. Looked up from germline, CDR1 is MDHEN and CDR2 is SYDVKM. The CDR3 has 16 amino acids. CDR3 coding DNA: TGTGCCAGCAGTTTAAGGAGCGGGATTGATACCGGGGAGCTGTTTTTT. Residues: CASSLRSGIDTGELFF.

This clonotype showed up many times. The chain has TRBV12-3 or TRBV12-4 and TRBJ2-3; perhaps TRBD1 as D (6 bases). The CDR3 has 15 amino acids. Trimming left V 6 bases short and J 3 bases short, with 16 bases between. The CDR3 nucleotides read TGTGCCAGCAGCCTAGGGGGACGGGCGACAGATACGCAGTATTTT. Protein product: CASSLGGRATDTQYF.

The chain uses TRBV28 and TRBJ1-2, with D unclear. Germline V gene sequence: CDR1 MDHEN, CDR2 SYDVKM. CDR3 length: 12 amino acids. The CDR3 loop reads CAIKRRNYGYTF. The CDR3 DNA is TGTGCAATCAAGCGCAGGAACTATGGCTACACCTTC.

This chain connects TRBV5-1 to TRBJ2-5; D perhaps matches TRBD1 (5 bases). The ends were cut back, 2 bases at V and 5 bases at J, with 13 bases in the middle. Germline assignment: CDR1 SGHRS and CDR2 YFSETQ. The CDR3 contains 14 residues. This chain's CDR3 is CASSFDSPPETQYF. CDR3 bases: TGCGCCAGCAGCTTCGACAGCCCTCCGGAGACCCAGTACTTC.

The chain is built from TRBV5-1 and TRBJ2-6; D unclear. CDR1 and CDR2 (germline): SGHRS, YFSETQ. This CDR3 region has 15 residues. The germline V and J ends were trimmed by 4 bases and 4 bases, with 12 bases remaining between them. CDR3 DNA sequence: TGCGCCAGCAGCCAACGTTCAGACGGGGCCAACGTCCTGACTTTC. It is translated as CASSQRSDGANVLTF.

V is TRBV5-6 and J is TRBJ2-7; 9 bases match TRBD1. CDR1 is SGHDT, CDR2 YYEEEE, per germline. The trim removed 1 base at V and 1 base at J, leaving 6 bases unmatched. The CDR3 consists of 16 residues. The CDR3: CASSLKGTGRSYEQYF. The CDR3 region has the DNA TGTGCCAGCAGCTTGAAGGGGACAGGGAGGTCCTACGAGCAGTACTTC. The whole variable domain, filled in from reference TRBV5-6 and TRBJ2-7, reads DAGVTQSPTHLIKTRGQQVTLRCSPKSGHDTVSWYQQALGQGPQFIFQYYEEEERQRGNFPDRFSGHQFPNYSSELNVNALLLGDSALYLCASSLKGTGRSYEQYFGPGTRLTVT.

This clonotype occurred many times. V usage is TRBV20-1 and J usage is TRBJ1-6; D gene unclear. The CDR3 spans 14 residues. Germline lookup yields CDR1 DFQATT and CDR2 SNEGSKA (reference sequence). V shed 0 bases and J shed 7 bases, with 10 bases lying between them. In DNA, the CDR3 is TGCAGTGCTAGAGATGCCAGCTTGAATTCACCCCTCCACTTT. Its translation: CSARDASLNSPLHF.

The CDR3 DNA reads TGCAGTGCTAGAGATGGGGCGGGGGTATACAATGAGCAGTTCTTC. Translation gives CSARDGAGVYNEQFF. The V and J genes are TRBV20-1 and TRBJ2-1; 7 bases agree with TRBD2. CDR3 length: 15 amino acids. Germline trimming cut 0 bases from V and 4 bases from J; bases unmatched to any gene: 6. Germline-derived CDR1 and CDR2 are DFQATT and SNEGSKA (reference sequence).

This rearrangement joins TRBV14 to TRBJ2-2; either TRBD1 or TRBD2 may supply D (5 bases each). The V and J ends lost 1 base and 6 bases respectively, with 12 bases between them. The CDR3 length is 15 residues. Germline CDR1 SGHDN, CDR2 FVKESK. The CDR3 DNA sequence: TGTGCCAGCAGCCAAGTGGGGGAAGATCCCGGGGAGCTGTTTTTT. This gives the protein CASSQVGEDPGELFF.

The CDR3 loop reads CSARRQETQYF. Written as DNA, the CDR3 is TGCAGTGCTAGAAGACAAGAGACCCAGTACTTC. This chain uses TRBV20-1 with TRBJ2-5; D remains ambiguous. Germline lookup yields CDR1 DFQATT and CDR2 SNEGSKA (reference sequence). Trimming left V 2 bases short and J 2 bases short, with 3 bases between. This CDR3 contains 11 residues.

V is TRBV5-1 and J is TRBJ2-1, with 8 bases matching TRBD2. CDR1 is SGHRS and CDR2 is YFSETQ in the germline V gene. This CDR3 region has 16 residues. The junction had 5 bases not matched to a gene; V was cut back by 3 bases and J by 0 bases. The DNA for the CDR3 is TGCGCCAGCAGCTACCCCGGGACTAGCTCCTACAATGAGCAGTTCTTC. This sequence encodes CASSYPGTSSYNEQFF.

This chain links TRBV28 with TRBJ2-3; 10 nucleotides agree with TRBD1. This CDR3 contains 16 residues. V lost 3 bases and J lost 1; bases outside the gene matches: 4. CDR1 and CDR2 (germline): MDHEN, SYDVKM. DNA of the CDR3: TGTGCCAGCAGTTTGAGGGGGACAGGGGGCACAGATACGCAGTATTTT. Translation: CASSLRGTGGTDTQYF.

This clonotype appeared many times. The chain employs TRBV6-1 and TRBJ2-1; tentatively, D is TRBD1 (6 bases). CDR1 is MNHNS, CDR2 SASEGT, per germline. V was clipped by 5 bases and J by 3 bases, with 20 bases between them. The CDR3 runs to 17 residues. CDR3 nucleotides: TGTGCCAGCAGTCAGTTTGGGGGACACAGTAGCTACAATGAGCAGTTCTTC. Translation gives CASSQFGGHSSYNEQFF.

This clonotype was seen only a few times. The chain recombines TRBV4-2 with TRBJ1-1; TRBD1 agrees at 8 bases. The junction had 14 bases not matched to a gene; V was cut back by 1 base and J by 1 base. CDR1 and CDR2 from the germline V gene are LGHNA and YNFKEQ. The CDR3 totals 19 residues. The CDR3 DNA reads TGTGCCAGCAGCCAAGCCACCAGGGCCAGGACAGGGAAGAACACTGAAGCTTTCTTT. It is translated as CASSQATRARTGKNTEAFF.

The chain is built from TRBV30 and TRBJ2-1, with TRBD1 as a possible D gene (7 bases). Germline V gene sequence: CDR1 GTSNPN, CDR2 SVGIG (reference sequence). CDR3 length equals 14 residues. Trimming cost V 2 bases and J 7 bases, with 15 bases left between them. This CDR3 reads CAWSWQGGWNEQFF. DNA for the CDR3: TGTGCCTGGAGTTGGCAGGGGGGTTGGAATGAGCAGTTCTTC.

This clonotype was seen at least ten times. The rearrangement links TRBV14 to TRBJ1-1; no clear D gene. Trimming removed 2 bases at V and 4 bases at J, with 8 bases between. CDR1 SGHDN and CDR2 FVKESK come from the germline V gene. The length of the CDR3 is 13 residues. The CDR3: CASSQFVGTEAFF. The CDR3 DNA follows: TGTGCCAGCAGCCAATTCGTGGGCACTGAAGCTTTCTTT.

This clonotype was detected once. The chain recombines TRBV5-1 with TRBJ2-7, with TRBD2 matching 8 bases. Looked up from germline, CDR1 is SGHRS and CDR2 is YFSETQ. This CDR3 has 15 amino acids. Losses at the gene ends were 5 bases for V and 9 bases for J; bases not matched to a gene: 16. CDR3 loop: CASRPPGLGKDVQYF. The CDR3 DNA reads as TGCGCCAGCAGACCCCCGGGACTAGGAAAGGATGTGCAGTACTTC.

This sequence joins TRBV4-1 and TRBJ2-1, with TRBD1 identical over 7 bases. Germline CDR1 and CDR2: MGHRA and YSYEKL. The CDR3 spans 15 residues. The J segment lost 8 bases and the V segment lost 1 base, leaving 8 bases of the junction unmatched. CDR3 in DNA: TGCGCCAGCAGCCAAGCTAACGCAGGGGGATATGAGCAGTTCTTC. It encodes CASSQANAGGYEQFF.

The chain joins TRBV6-5 to TRBJ2-1; 9 bases map to TRBD2. The V gene end was trimmed by 1 base and the J gene end by 9 bases; junction bases not matched to a gene: 16. Germline V gene lookup returns CDR1 MNHEY and CDR2 SVGAGI. This CDR3 spans 18 amino acids. DNA for the CDR3: TGTGCCAGCAGTTACTACCCACCAATGGTAGCGGGAGTTGGTGAGCAGTTCTTC. Its protein product is CASSYYPPMVAGVGEQFF.

This clonotype appeared a single time. This chain connects TRBV20-1 to TRBJ1-5, with a weak D call TRBD1 (5 bases). The CDR3 is 17 residues long. V was clipped by 8 bases and J by 0 bases, with 23 bases between them. Germline V gene lookup returns CDR1 DFQATT and CDR2 SNEGSKA (reference sequence). Here the CDR3 DNA reads TGCAGTCCCCACGCGAGGGACCCAGATTATAGCAATCAGCCCCAGCATTTT. Translated, it gives CSPHARDPDYSNQPQHF.

This clonotype was counted many times. This chain links TRBV6-2 or TRBV6-3 with TRBJ2-7; D gene ambiguous. The CDR3 totals 11 residues. V lost 5 bases and J 6 bases, leaving 8 bases between the germline ends. CDR1 is MNHEY and CDR2 is SVGEGT in the germline V gene. The CDR3 coding sequence is TGTGCCAGCAGTCACGCCAGCGAGCAGTACTTC. Translated, it gives CASSHASEQYF.